The 18 T cell receptor beta chains reported below all come from one sample, sequenced in a study of cytomegalovirus exposure and HLA in healthy donors. Both 60 Vbeta primers and 13 Jbeta primers went into the PCR. Using immunoSEQ multiplex PCR, the repertoire was profiled, and TCRdb retains in-frame clones only, with some absent. This table holds 65,000 to 90,000 clones. Sequences were obtained from PBMCs. Receptors originate from a female donor in good health and CMV-seropositive.

V and J are TRBV14 and TRBJ1-3; D not certain. V was pared by 4 bases and J by 0 bases, with 4 bases between. Per germline, CDR1 SGHDN and CDR2 FVKESK. The CDR3 has 13 residues. The CDR3: CASSPLSGNTIYF. The CDR3 bases are TGTGCCAGCAGCCCCCTCTCTGGAAACACCATATATTTT.

V gene TRBV2 combines with J gene TRBJ2-1; 11 bases line up with TRBD1. Germline CDR1 is SNHLY and CDR2 is FYNNEI. V shed 5 bases, J shed 7 bases, and the junction held 4 bases outside the gene matches. CDR3 length equals 14 residues. The DNA of the CDR3 is TGTGCCAGCAGTAAGGACAGGGGGCGTAATGAGCAGTTCTTC. Its translation: CASSKDRGRNEQFF.

The rearrangement joins TRBV28 to TRBJ2-1; 10 positions agree with TRBD2. The length of the CDR3 is 18 residues. Trimming cost V 1 base and J 5 bases; bases outside gene matches: 11. Per the germline V gene, CDR1 is MDHEN and CDR2 is SYDVKM. The CDR3 protein is CASSLLPLSGRADNEQFF. The CDR3 DNA sequence: TGTGCCAGCAGTTTATTACCCCTCAGCGGGAGGGCCGACAATGAGCAGTTCTTC.

The J gene is TRBJ2-7, the V gene TRBV28; 7 bases are shared with TRBD1. The V and J ends lost 7 bases and 1 base, in that order; junction bases with no gene match: 7. This CDR3 comprises 14 residues. The V gene's germline CDR1 is MDHEN and CDR2 SYDVKM. The CDR3 region has the DNA TGTGCCAGCAACTCTCCGGGACAGTCCTACGAGCAGTACTTC. This gives the protein CASNSPGQSYEQYF.

The J gene is TRBJ1-2, the V gene TRBV6-1; possible D gene TRBD1, 5 bases. Per the germline V gene, CDR1 is MNHNS and CDR2 is SASEGT. With 5 bases removed from V and 5 bases from J, the gap between germline ends came to 12 bases. The CDR3 sequence is 13 residues long. CDR3 residues: CASSSGRNYGYTF. CDR3 sequence (DNA): TGTGCCAGCAGTTCAGGGAGGAATTATGGCTACACCTTC.

CDR3 in amino acids: CASSPWEGNTEAFF. The DNA for the CDR3 is TGTGCCAGCTCACCATGGGAGGGAAACACTGAAGCTTTCTTT. The V call is TRBV18, the J call TRBJ1-1; D not resolved. Looked up from germline, CDR1 is KGHSH and CDR2 is LQKENI. Trimming pared 2 bases from V and 2 bases from J, leaving 9 bases between. The CDR3 loop spans 14 amino acids.

V and J are TRBV5-1 and TRBJ1-2; no reliable D call. The CDR3 is made up of 14 amino acids. The V and J ends lost 2 bases and 3 bases respectively, with 11 bases between them. In germline, CDR1 is SGHRS, CDR2 YFSETQ. CDR3: CASSFPAADYGYTF. The CDR3 DNA sequence: TGCGCCAGCAGCTTTCCCGCCGCGGACTATGGCTACACCTTC. Using reference TRBV5-1 and TRBJ1-2 for the parts outside the CDR3, the full variable domain is KAGVTQTPRYLIKTRGQQVTLSCSPISGHRSVSWYQQTPGQGLQFLFEYFSETQRNKGNFPGRFSGRQFSNSRSEMNVSTLELGDSALYLCASSFPAADYGYTFGSGTRLTVV.

The CDR3 bases are TGTGCCAGCAGTCGACAGGGGGCAGGAGGAAACACCATATATTTT. Its translation is CASSRQGAGGNTIYF. The gene calls are TRBV6-5 and TRBJ1-3, with 10 bases identical to TRBD1. V trimming: 5 bases; J trimming: 4 bases; junction bases outside the gene matches: 5. This CDR3 spans 15 amino acids. Germline V CDR1 and CDR2: MNHEY, SVGAGI.

This chain links TRBV7-9 with TRBJ1-1; the D is unclear. Trimming took 8 bases from V and 8 from J, leaving 15 bases between them. The CDR3 spans 12 residues. Looked up from germline, CDR1 is SEHNR and CDR2 is FQNEAQ (reference sequence). CDR3 nucleotide sequence: TGTGCCAGCCGCATTGCCGAGTGGGAAGCTTTCTTT. As protein: CASRIAEWEAFF.

The V call is TRBV11-3, the J call TRBJ1-1; TRBD1 matches at 11 bases. The CDR3 contains 15 residues. V lost 3 bases and J lost 5; bases outside the gene matches: 5. Germline V gene data show CDR1 as SGHNT and CDR2 as YENEEA. CDR3 residues: CASSFPDRGLTEAFF. In nucleotides, the CDR3 is TGTGCCAGCAGCTTCCCGGACAGGGGGCTTACTGAAGCTTTCTTT.

This chain uses TRBV7-9 with TRBJ1-1; D not certain. This CDR3 is built from 11 residues. Trimming stripped 4 bases from V and 3 bases from J, with 3 bases between. Germline CDR1 and CDR2: SEHNR and FQNEAQ (reference sequence). Here the CDR3 reads CASSSYTEAFF. CDR3 nucleotides: TGTGCCAGCAGCTCGTACACTGAAGCTTTCTTT.

The CDR3: CASSQARQATEAFF. Written as DNA, the CDR3 is TGTGCCAGCAGCCAAGCTCGACAGGCCACTGAAGCTTTCTTT. The rearrangement links TRBV4-2 to TRBJ1-1; possible D gene TRBD1, 6 bases. V was clipped by 1 base and J by 4 bases, with 10 bases between them. This CDR3 is built from 14 residues. The germline CDR1 and CDR2 sequences are LGHNA and YNFKEQ.

Remarks on this clone: At one of its ends the junction is not consistent with the germline gene, which may arise from a read error. The J gene is TRBJ1-3, the V gene TRBV4-1; D is possibly TRBD1 (5 bases). The CDR3 runs 16 residues. Per the germline V gene, CDR1 is MGHRA and CDR2 is YSYEKL. DNA for the CDR3: TGCGCCAGCAGCCAAGGATCCCAGGGCTCTGGAAACAACATATATTTT. As protein: CASSQGSQGSGNNIYF.

The rearrangement joins TRBV7-2 to TRBJ2-3; 9 positions agree with TRBD2. The length of the CDR3 is 15 residues. The germline CDR1 and CDR2 sequences are SGHTA and FQGNSA. V was pared by 6 bases and J by 4 bases, with 8 bases of the junction left unmatched. Written as DNA, the CDR3 is TGTGCCAGCAGAGCGGGGGGTTCCGGGGCAGATACGCAGTATTTT. This translates into CASRAGGSGADTQYF.

The V and J genes are TRBV28 and TRBJ2-1; TRBD2 is a possible D gene (7 bases). CDR3 length: 16 residues. Trimming pared 4 bases from V and 7 bases from J, leaving 20 bases between. In germline, CDR1 is MDHEN, CDR2 SYDVKM. The CDR3 protein is CASSSRGDMIGNEQFF. In DNA, the CDR3 is TGTGCCAGCAGTTCTCGGGGGGACATGATTGGGAATGAGCAGTTCTTC.

CDR3 bases: TGTGCCAGCAGCCTCACTTCGACAAGAATGAACACTGAAGCTTTCTTT. Its protein product is CASSLTSTRMNTEAFF. The chain employs TRBV5-6 and TRBJ1-1; D call uncertain. Germline-derived CDR1 and CDR2 are SGHDT and YYEEEE. V was clipped by 4 bases and J by 0 bases, with 16 bases between them. The CDR3 totals 16 residues.

The rearrangement links TRBV18 to TRBJ2-7; D might be TRBD2 (5 bases). Germline loops: CDR1 KGHSH, CDR2 LQKENI. CDR3 length equals 13 residues. Trimming took off 3 bases at V and 2 bases at J, with 8 bases between the two ends. The CDR3 reads CASSPSRAYEQYF. The DNA of the CDR3 is TGTGCCAGCTCACCCTCGCGGGCCTACGAGCAGTACTTC.

The CDR3 DNA is TGTGCCAGCAGTAAGACAGGCCTCACAGATACGCAGTATTTT. Translated, it gives CASSKTGLTDTQYF. The chain is built from TRBV28 and TRBJ2-3, with D possibly being TRBD1 (6 bases). Trimming took off 5 bases at V and 2 bases at J, with 11 bases between the two ends. The V gene's germline CDR1 is MDHEN and CDR2 SYDVKM. The CDR3 runs to 14 residues.